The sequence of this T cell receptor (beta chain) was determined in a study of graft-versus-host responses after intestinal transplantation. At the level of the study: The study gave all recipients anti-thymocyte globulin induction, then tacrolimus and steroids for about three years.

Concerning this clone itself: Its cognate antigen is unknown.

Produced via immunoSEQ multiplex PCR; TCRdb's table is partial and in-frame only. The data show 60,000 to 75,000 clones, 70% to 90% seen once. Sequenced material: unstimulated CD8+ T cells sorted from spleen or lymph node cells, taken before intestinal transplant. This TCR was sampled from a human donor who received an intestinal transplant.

The CDR3 coding sequence is TGTGCCAGCAGCTTGCAGGGATTCGGCACAGATACGCAGTATTTT. Translating gives CASSLQGFGTDTQYF. V and J are TRBV13 and TRBJ2-3; D is possibly TRBD1 (5 bases). Germline-derived CDR1 and CDR2 are PRHDT and FYEKMQ (reference sequence). The CDR3 extends over 15 amino acids. V lost 3 bases to trimming and J lost 1 base, with 11 bases between them.